These 26 T cell receptor beta chains were sequenced from one sample in a study of blood T cell repertoires in COVID-19. The repertoire was sequenced with immunoSEQ multiplex PCR; TCRdb's copy has only in-frame clones and lacks some. The table includes a few hundred thousand clones, about 90% detected once. The sequenced sample consisted of PBMCs or T cells enriched from blood (not recorded which). The source of these receptors is a woman in her twenties or thirties who had recovered from COVID-19.

The count of this clone is one. The genes are TRBV7-9 and TRBJ2-3; possibly TRBD1 for D (6 bases). Trimming stripped 6 bases from V and 5 bases from J, with 18 bases between. Germline CDR1 reads SEHNR; CDR2 reads FQNEAQ (reference sequence). The CDR3 loop spans 15 amino acids. The CDR3 spells CASSSFQGNRDTQYF. DNA of the CDR3: TGTGCCAGCAGTTCCTTCCAGGGGAATCGAGATACGCAGTATTTT.

This clone was seen only once. The chain has TRBV14 and TRBJ2-1; perhaps TRBD2 as D (5 bases). The V and J ends lost 3 bases and 0 bases respectively, with 9 bases between them. The CDR3 totals 15 residues. Germline V gene data show CDR1 as SGHDN and CDR2 as FVKESK. CDR3 sequence reads: CASSHRDYSYNEQFF. The CDR3 region has the DNA TGTGCCAGCAGCCACCGGGATTACTCCTACAATGAGCAGTTCTTC. The full variable domain, in which reference TRBV14 and TRBJ2-1 provide the parts outside the CDR3, is EAGVTQFPSHSVIEKGQTVTLRCDPISGHDNLYWYRRVMGKEIKFLLHFVKESKQDESGMPNNRFLAERTGGTYSTLKVQPAELEDSGVYFCASSHRDYSYNEQFFGPGTRLTVL.

The table lists this clone with a few counts. The chain links TRBV15 to TRBJ1-4; 10 nucleotides align to TRBD1. The trim removed 3 bases at V and 7 bases at J, leaving 8 bases unmatched. In germline, CDR1 is LNHNV, CDR2 YYDKDF (reference sequence). The CDR3 is 16 amino acids. The CDR3 DNA reads as TGTGCCACCAGCAGCGGAACCGGGACAGGGGTTGAAAAACTGTTTTTT. This gives the protein CATSSGTGTGVEKLFF.

This chain links TRBV4-1 with TRBJ2-4; D possibly corresponds to TRBD2 (5 bases). Trimming removed 8 bases from V and 2 bases from J, with 16 bases in between. The CDR3 covers 15 residues. The germline V gene encodes CDR1 MGHRA and CDR2 YSYEKL. The CDR3 region has the DNA TGCGCCAGCGCCGGCAACGAGGGCACCAAAAACATTCAGTACTTC. Translating gives CASAGNEGTKNIQYF.

This chain links TRBV5-1 with TRBJ2-1, with 10 positions matching TRBD2. CDR1 SGHRS and CDR2 YFSETQ come from the germline V gene. CDR3 length equals 14 residues. J gave up 5 bases and V 2 bases, and 1 base lay outside the gene matches. In DNA, the CDR3 is TGCGCCAGCAGCTTTGGGACTAGCGACAATGAGCAGTTCTTC. Its protein is CASSFGTSDNEQFF.

This clone has more than one count but fewer than ten. This rearrangement joins TRBV28 to TRBJ1-5, with TRBD1 identical over 9 bases. Germline assignment: CDR1 MDHEN and CDR2 SYDVKM. The CDR3 has 24 amino acids. J lost 3 bases, V lost 8 bases, and 35 bases had no gene match. The DNA for the CDR3 is TGTGCCAGCTTGCGTCTAATGGTGCCGGATTTAGGGGGACAGGGAACGAGGACCAATCAGCCCCAGCATTTT. Its translation: CASLRLMVPDLGGQGTRTNQPQHF.

The chain uses TRBV30 and TRBJ2-1; weak D call: TRBD2 (6 bases). The CDR3 totals 14 residues. Between the trimmed V and J ends, which lost 0 bases and 9 bases, there was a span of 15 bases. Germline CDR1 reads GTSNPN; CDR2 reads SVGIG (reference sequence). CDR3 protein: CAWSVLRDSGEQFF. The CDR3 DNA is TGTGCCTGGAGTGTACTCAGGGACTCAGGTGAGCAGTTCTTC.

This chain uses TRBV27 with TRBJ2-3; no clear D gene. The V end was cut by 2 bases, the J end by 2 bases, with 8 bases between. This CDR3 spans 14 amino acids. CDR1 is MNHEY, CDR2 SMNVEV, per germline (reference sequence). CDR3 protein: CASSLSRVTDTQYF. The CDR3 DNA is TGTGCCAGCAGTTTAAGTCGGGTCACAGATACGCAGTATTTT.

The chain uses TRBV28 and TRBJ1-5, with D perhaps matching TRBD1 (5 bases). The CDR3 loop spans 13 amino acids. Germline V gene lookup returns CDR1 MDHEN and CDR2 SYDVKM. V dropped 8 bases and J dropped 5 bases, with 13 bases sitting between them. The CDR3 sequence: CASLPGSHQPQHF. DNA for the CDR3: TGTGCCAGCCTTCCAGGGTCCCATCAGCCCCAGCATTTT.

This chain connects TRBV19 to TRBJ1-6, with D perhaps TRBD1 (6 bases). The germline CDR1 and CDR2 sequences are LNHDA and SQIVND (reference sequence). With 4 bases removed from V and 4 bases from J, the gap between germline ends came to 11 bases. This CDR3 region has 15 residues. The CDR3 nucleotides are TGTGCCAGTAGTACGATCCAGGGGTATAATTCACCCCTCCACTTT. Translated: CASSTIQGYNSPLHF. Variable domain in full (rest from reference TRBV19 and TRBJ1-6): DGGITQSPKYLFRKEGQNVTLSCEQNLNHDAMYWYRQDPGQGLRLIYYSQIVNDFQKGDIAEGYSVSREKKESFPLTVTSAQKNPTAFYLCASSTIQGYNSPLHFGNGTRLTVT.

The rearrangement joins TRBV3-1 (or the pseudogene TRBV3-2) to TRBJ2-2, with TRBD1 matching 12 bases. The CDR3 loop spans 15 amino acids. Germline V lookup: CDR1 LGHDT, CDR2 YNNKEL (reference sequence). The V and J ends lost 5 bases and 7 bases, in that order; junction bases with no gene match: 5. The DNA for the CDR3 is TGTGCCAGCAGCTCGGGACAGGGGGCTTTCGGGGAGCTGTTTTTT. Amino acid sequence: CASSSGQGAFGELFF.

This CDR3 reads CASSQEGTGPRVKAFF. The CDR3 DNA follows: TGTGCCAGCAGCCAAGAAGGGACAGGGCCTCGCGTGAAAGCTTTCTTT. The V and J genes are TRBV3-1 (or the pseudogene TRBV3-2) and TRBJ1-1, with 9 bases lining up with TRBD1. The CDR3 runs 16 residues. Germline CDR1 reads LGHDT; CDR2 reads YNNKEL (reference sequence). J lost 9 bases, V lost 0 bases, and 11 bases had no gene match.

V usage is TRBV6-2 or TRBV6-3 and J usage is TRBJ2-3; possibly TRBD1 for D (8 bases). The CDR3 sequence is 18 residues long. Deletions cut 5 bases from V and 5 bases from J, with 26 bases between. Germline loops: CDR1 MNHEY, CDR2 SVGEGT. CDR3 protein: CASSAALRDRTSKDTQYF. CDR3 nucleotide sequence: TGTGCCAGCAGTGCCGCCCTCCGGGACAGGACTAGTAAAGATACGCAGTATTTT.

This chain links TRBV4-1 with TRBJ2-5; possibly TRBD2 for D (5 bases). CDR1 and CDR2 from the germline V gene are MGHRA and YSYEKL. The CDR3 is 13 residues long. With 4 bases removed from V and 5 bases from J, the gap between germline ends came to 11 bases. CDR3 nucleotides: TGCGCCAGCAGCCGACTACCCTGGGAGACCCAGTACTTC. Translating it yields CASSRLPWETQYF.

The V call is TRBV28, the J call TRBJ2-3; D is perhaps TRBD2 (6 bases). Germline lookup yields CDR1 MDHEN and CDR2 SYDVKM. The CDR3 has 14 residues. The V and J ends lost 4 bases and 0 bases respectively, with 8 bases between them. As DNA, the CDR3 is TGTGCCAGCAGTTCGGGGGAAAGCACAGATACGCAGTATTTT. Protein sequence: CASSSGESTDTQYF.

This clone was counted between two and nine times. The V call is TRBV6-1, the J call TRBJ1-1; D not certain. This CDR3 comprises 18 residues. V was trimmed by 0 bases and J by 1 base, leaving 18 bases between them. Germline CDR1 reads MNHNS; CDR2 reads SASEGT. Here the CDR3 reads CASSEALPMGRANTEAFF. Written as DNA, the CDR3 is TGTGCCAGCAGTGAAGCGCTTCCGATGGGGAGGGCGAACACTGAAGCTTTCTTT.

The chain links TRBV11-2 to TRBJ1-2; TRBD1 might be the D (5 bases). The CDR3 is made up of 12 amino acids. V lost 5 bases and J 7 bases, leaving 11 bases between the germline ends. CDR1 is SGHAT, CDR2 FQNNGV, per germline. Here the CDR3 DNA reads TGTGCCAGCAGCCTCCAGGGAGGTGGCTACACCTTC. It specifies CASSLQGGGYTF.

The J gene is TRBJ2-1, the V gene TRBV6-5; no definite D call. The ends were cut back, 8 bases at V and 5 bases at J, with 16 bases in the middle. The CDR3 has 14 amino acids. Looked up from germline, CDR1 is MNHEY and CDR2 is SVGAGI. The CDR3 reads CASSLLNLHNEQFF. In nucleotides, the CDR3 is TGTGCCAGCTCGCTTTTGAATCTACACAATGAGCAGTTCTTC.

The chain combines TRBV7-2 with TRBJ1-1; the D is unclear. The CDR3 loop spans 13 amino acids. CDR1 is SGHTA and CDR2 is FQGNSA in the germline V gene. V was cut by 2 bases and J by 6 bases, with 10 bases left in between. DNA for the CDR3: TGTGCCAGCAGCTTATCGCCCCAGGCTGAAGCTTTCTTT. As protein: CASSLSPQAEAFF.

This chain connects TRBV7-6 to TRBJ2-7, with 8 bases matching TRBD1. V shed 1 base, J shed 0 bases, and the junction held 5 bases outside the gene matches. Germline CDR1 reads SGHVS; CDR2 reads FNYEAQ. The CDR3 runs to 16 residues. The CDR3, as DNA: TGTGCCAGCAGCTTAGGGAGGACAGGGAGCTCCTACGAGCAGTACTTC. Its protein is CASSLGRTGSSYEQYF.

This chain uses TRBV20-1 with TRBJ1-5, with 7 bases matching TRBD1. Germline V gives CDR1 DFQATT, CDR2 SNEGSKA (reference sequence). V was pared by 3 bases and J by 2 bases, with 7 bases of the junction left unmatched. The CDR3 is made up of 15 amino acids. This chain's CDR3 is CSASLGGTGNQPQHF. The CDR3 bases are TGCAGTGCTAGTTTAGGGGGGACAGGCAATCAGCCCCAGCATTTT.

The chain employs TRBV2 and TRBJ2-3; TRBD2 might be the D (5 bases). CDR1 SNHLY and CDR2 FYNNEI come from the germline V gene. This CDR3 spans 14 amino acids. V was shortened by 1 base and J by 2 bases, with 7 bases between the two germline ends. CDR3 region: CASSEGTFTDTQYF. CDR3 nucleotides: TGTGCCAGCAGTGAAGGGACTTTCACAGATACGCAGTATTTT.

The V and J genes are TRBV27 and TRBJ1-2; D is possibly TRBD1 (5 bases). The CDR3 runs 12 residues. V gave up 3 bases and J gave up 7 bases, with 9 bases separating them. Germline V gene lookup returns CDR1 MNHEY and CDR2 SMNVEV (reference sequence). The CDR3 region has the DNA TGTGCCAGCAGTTTTCCCGGGGGTGGCTACACCTTC. Protein sequence: CASSFPGGGYTF.

The rearrangement uses TRBV18 and TRBJ1-5; 10 bases fit TRBD1. V lost 5 bases to trimming and J lost 4 bases; unmatched junction nucleotides: 8. CDR3 length: 16 amino acids. CDR1 is KGHSH, CDR2 LQKENI, per germline. DNA for the CDR3: TGTGCCAGCTCAGACAGGACAGGGGGTGCGAATCAGCCCCAGCATTTT. It yields the protein CASSDRTGGANQPQHF.

This rearrangement joins TRBV6-6 to TRBJ2-7; no clear D gene. The germline gives CDR1 MNHNY, CDR2 SVGAGI (reference sequence). The length of the CDR3 is 11 residues. V was trimmed by 0 bases and J by 6 bases, leaving 3 bases between them. The CDR3 DNA reads TGTGCCAGCAGTTACTCCAGCGAGCAGTACTTC. The encoded protein is CASSYSSEQYF.

The chain uses TRBV5-6 and TRBJ2-3; 10 bases agree with TRBD2. J gave up 3 bases and V 1 base, and 11 bases lay outside the gene matches. The germline CDR1 and CDR2 sequences are SGHDT and YYEEEE. The CDR3 runs to 18 residues. The CDR3 protein is CASSLIASGRGRTDTQYF. CDR3 nucleotide sequence: TGTGCCAGCAGCTTGATAGCTAGCGGGAGAGGGAGGACAGATACGCAGTATTTT.